This TCR beta chain is from a study of blood T cells in healthy people across ages. Primers used in a second PCR of roughly 6 to 11 cycles were a sample-barcoded 5' primer and a J-beta primer mix. TCRdb analysed the 5' RACE reads with MiXCR anew, one entry per CDR3 protein. Of roughly 1.5 million distinct CDR3 sequences listed, approximately 39% are singletons. The CDR3 loop spans 14 amino acids. The V and J ends lost 3 bases and 8 bases respectively, with 14 bases between them. The germline V gene has CDR1 LGHNA and CDR2 YSLEER. This clonotype was recorded a few times. Caucasian, healthy and from Russia, the donors were aged between 6 and 90.

Sequenced sample: blood. This chain links TRBV4-3 with TRBJ2-1; weak D call: TRBD1 (6 bases). This TCR came from a woman aged 18-29 years in good health. The CDR3 sequence is CASSQAGRGDEQFF. DNA for the CDR3: TGCGCCAGCAGCCAGGCGGGCAGGGGCGATGAGCAGTTCTTC.